These 32 T cell receptor beta chains were sequenced from one sample in a study of blood T cell repertoires in COVID-19. Here immunoSEQ multiplex PCR was the method, and the copy in TCRdb shows in-frame clones only, minus some. Of roughly 330,000 clones listed, 87% are singletons. Source material: peripheral blood. These receptor sequences come from a man in his thirties or forties with COVID-19, enrolled during active disease.

This clone was seen once. The CDR3 loop is CASSGGPSRGAQHF. Written as DNA, the CDR3 is TGTGCCAGCTCAGGAGGCCCTTCGCGAGGAGCCCAGCATTTT. The chain joins TRBV6-5 to TRBJ1-5, with no clear D. The length of the CDR3 is 14 residues. The germline V and J ends were trimmed by 8 bases and 11 bases, with 22 bases remaining between them. Germline assignment: CDR1 MNHEY and CDR2 SVGAGI.

This chain joins TRBV2 and TRBJ2-1; D perhaps matches TRBD2 (5 bases). The CDR3 loop spans 15 amino acids. Per germline, CDR1 SNHLY and CDR2 FYNNEI. The V end lost 4 bases, the J end lost 9 bases, and 19 bases lay between the germline ends. The CDR3 region is CASSAASRERSEQFF. For the CDR3, the DNA is TGTGCCAGCAGTGCCGCTAGTAGGGAGCGGAGTGAGCAGTTCTTC.

This chain links TRBV18 with TRBJ2-3; the D gene is possibly TRBD1 (5 bases). With 2 bases removed from V and 4 bases from J, the gap between germline ends came to 16 bases. The CDR3 has 16 amino acids. Germline lookup yields CDR1 KGHSH and CDR2 LQKENI. The CDR3 region has the DNA TGTGCCAGCTCACCAGGGCCTGTAGGGGTGCCAGATACGCAGTATTTT. This sequence encodes CASSPGPVGVPDTQYF.

V gene TRBV27 combines with J gene TRBJ2-7, with a tentative D call TRBD2 (6 bases). The V end lost 2 bases, the J end lost 2 bases, and 19 bases lay between the germline ends. The CDR3 runs 17 residues. Germline V lookup: CDR1 MNHEY, CDR2 SMNVEV (reference sequence). The DNA of the CDR3 is TGTGCCAGCAGTTTAACCCCCTCGCGGGGTTTTCCCTACGAGCAGTACTTC. This translates into CASSLTPSRGFPYEQYF.

The chain uses TRBV4-1 and TRBJ2-2; possible D gene TRBD1, 5 bases. This CDR3 is built from 18 residues. The V gene's germline CDR1 is MGHRA and CDR2 YSYEKL. V was cut by 3 bases and J by 0 bases, with 17 bases left in between. The DNA for the CDR3 is TGCGCCAGCAGCCAGGGTTTTGGGGCAGAATCGAACACCGGGGAGCTGTTTTTT. Translating it yields CASSQGFGAESNTGELFF.

V usage is TRBV15 and J usage is TRBJ2-7; TRBD1 aligns across 10 bases. Germline values: CDR1 LNHNV, CDR2 YYDKDF (reference sequence). The CDR3 loop spans 14 amino acids. V gave up 5 bases and J gave up 4 bases; unmatched junction bases: 5. Written as DNA, the CDR3 is TGTGCCACCAGCCATGAGGGACAGGGGTACGAGCAGTACTTC. This codes for CATSHEGQGYEQYF.

This chain joins TRBV6-5 and TRBJ1-1; D is undetermined. Germline V lookup: CDR1 MNHEY, CDR2 SVGAGI. This CDR3 comprises 15 residues. The V end was cut by 8 bases, the J end by 8 bases, with 24 bases between. CDR3 DNA sequence: TGTGCCAGCTTTACCCAGTTGGAGGGTAATGGAGAAGCTTTCTTT. Amino acid sequence: CASFTQLEGNGEAFF.

The V and J genes are TRBV4-3 and TRBJ1-2; unclear D gene. The CDR3 totals 15 residues. V was cut by 0 bases and J by 0 bases, with 8 bases left in between. CDR1 is LGHNA, CDR2 YSLEER, per germline. The CDR3 bases are TGCGCCAGCAGCCAAGAGGCAGCGTCTAACTATGGCTACACCTTC. Protein sequence: CASSQEAASNYGYTF.

The gene calls are TRBV9 and TRBJ1-1, with 9 bases matching TRBD1. There are 13 residues in the CDR3. Germline CDR1 and CDR2: SGDLS and YYNGEE. V lost 4 bases, J lost 5 bases, and 3 bases stayed unmatched. The CDR3 region is CASSTGGGTEAFF. The CDR3 DNA is TGTGCCAGCAGCACAGGGGGCGGGACTGAAGCTTTCTTT.

A few counts support this clone. For the CDR3, the DNA is TGTGCCACCAGCCGACTCGTATCCACTGAAGCTTTCTTT. Its translation: CATSRLVSTEAFF. The genes are TRBV15 and TRBJ1-1; no clear D gene. V was pared by 5 bases and J by 4 bases, with 11 bases between. The length of the CDR3 is 13 residues. The V gene's germline CDR1 is LNHNV and CDR2 YYDKDF (reference sequence).

The chain is built from TRBV2 and TRBJ1-1; D perhaps matches TRBD1 (6 bases). Trimming shortened V by 6 bases and J by 0 bases, and 17 bases separated the two germline ends. CDR3 size: 16 residues. Germline loops: CDR1 SNHLY, CDR2 FYNNEI. This chain's CDR3 is CASRLTGLGMNTEAFF. In DNA form, the CDR3 reads TGTGCCAGCAGATTGACAGGTCTTGGCATGAACACTGAAGCTTTCTTT.

The V call is TRBV9, the J call TRBJ1-2, with D possibly matching TRBD1 (5 bases). V shed 8 bases and J shed 0 bases, with 14 bases lying between them. CDR1 and CDR2 (germline): SGDLS, YYNGEE. The CDR3 length is 14 residues. CDR3 region: CASTEQVANYGYTF. In nucleotides, the CDR3 is TGTGCCAGTACGGAACAGGTTGCTAACTATGGCTACACCTTC.

J is TRBJ2-2 and V is TRBV24-1, with TRBD1 as a possible D gene (6 bases). Germline V gene lookup returns CDR1 KGHDR and CDR2 SFDVKD. The V end was cut by 3 bases, the J end by 2 bases, with 12 bases between. The CDR3 spans 16 residues. Written as DNA, the CDR3 is TGTGCCACCAGTGATAGGGACACCGTAAACACCGGGGAGCTGTTTTTT. The encoded protein is CATSDRDTVNTGELFF.

This clone was seen once. This sequence joins TRBV11-2 and TRBJ2-7; 8 bases are a match to TRBD1. V shed 1 base, J shed 7 bases, and the junction held 9 bases outside the gene matches. The CDR3 loop spans 15 amino acids. Germline-derived CDR1 and CDR2 are SGHAT and FQNNGV. This CDR3 is CASSLGQGTLREQYF. The CDR3 DNA follows: TGTGCCAGCAGCTTAGGACAGGGGACCCTTAGGGAGCAGTACTTC.

The CDR3 here is CASSPRGLRTNEKLFF. Written as DNA, the CDR3 is TGTGCCAGTAGTCCCAGGGGGCTGAGAACTAATGAAAAACTGTTTTTT. The J gene is TRBJ1-4, the V gene TRBV19; the match to TRBD1 covers 8 bases. Germline CDR1 is LNHDA and CDR2 is SQIVND (reference sequence). J gave up 1 base and V 5 bases, and 6 bases lay outside the gene matches. The CDR3 has 16 residues.

The J gene is TRBJ2-1, the V gene TRBV15; TRBD1 is a possible D gene (6 bases). The V end lost 1 base, the J end lost 7 bases, and 8 bases lay between the germline ends. Germline V CDR1 and CDR2: LNHNV, YYDKDF (reference sequence). The CDR3 length is 13 residues. The CDR3 coding sequence is TGTGCCACCAGCAGAGTACAGGGTAATGAGCAGTTCTTC. Protein product: CATSRVQGNEQFF.

The V call is TRBV9, the J call TRBJ1-3; perhaps TRBD1 as D (6 bases). Germline V lookup: CDR1 SGDLS, CDR2 YYNGEE. The CDR3 is made up of 15 amino acids. Trimming took 5 bases from V and 2 from J, leaving 14 bases between them. CDR3 amino acids: CASSEGHLTGNTIYF. The CDR3 DNA reads TGTGCCAGCAGTGAGGGACATTTGACTGGAAACACCATATATTTT.

J is TRBJ2-7 and V is TRBV10-3; maybe TRBD1 (6 bases). The CDR3 runs to 13 residues. Germline CDR1 reads ENHRY; CDR2 reads SYGVKD. V shed 5 bases and J shed 2 bases, with 10 bases lying between them. CDR3: CAISQGPPYEQYF. In DNA, the CDR3 is TGTGCCATCAGTCAGGGGCCCCCCTACGAGCAGTACTTC.

This clone occurred many times. This chain uses TRBV7-9 with TRBJ1-2; possible D gene TRBD1, 6 bases. Germline V CDR1 and CDR2: SEHNR, FQNEAQ (reference sequence). Trimming stripped 0 bases from V and 7 bases from J, with 18 bases between. This CDR3 contains 16 residues. The CDR3 protein is CASSLALDRLRGGYTF. In nucleotides, the CDR3 is TGTGCCAGCAGCTTAGCGCTTGACCGCCTCAGGGGTGGCTACACCTTC.

The chain couples TRBV27 to TRBJ2-1; 11 bases agree with TRBD1. CDR1 is MNHEY, CDR2 SMNVEV, per germline (reference sequence). The junction had 3 bases not matched to a gene; V was cut back by 5 bases and J by 3 bases. The CDR3 is 15 amino acids. CDR3 in DNA: TGTGCCAGCAGTGCGGGACAGGGGGTCTACAATGAGCAGTTCTTC. Amino acids: CASSAGQGVYNEQFF.

In regard to this clone: A clone one base away is much larger, so this may be a read error. This chain links TRBV28 with TRBJ1-2; the match to TRBD1 covers 10 bases. With V trimmed by 3 bases and J by 7 bases, 5 bases remained unmatched. The CDR3 runs to 14 residues. Germline CDR1 MDHEN, CDR2 SYDVKM. The CDR3 coding sequence is TGTGCCAGCAGTTTGGGACAGGGGACGGGTGGCTACACCTTC. This translates into CASSLGQGTGGYTF.

This clone appeared a few times. V is TRBV6-6 and J is TRBJ2-2; 8 positions match TRBD2. V dropped 7 bases and J dropped 1; count of bases not matched to a gene: 8. From germline, CDR1 is MNHNY and CDR2 SVGAGI (reference sequence). The CDR3 sequence is 16 residues long. CDR3 protein: CASNYPAGGNTGELFF. The CDR3 DNA is TGTGCCAGCAACTACCCGGCGGGGGGGAACACCGGGGAGCTGTTTTTT.

This chain uses TRBV6-5 with TRBJ2-3, with D perhaps matching TRBD2 (5 bases). Germline assignment: CDR1 MNHEY and CDR2 SVGAGI. Trimming stripped 6 bases from V and 3 bases from J, with 16 bases between. The CDR3 has 15 residues. The CDR3 nucleotides are TGTGCCAGCAGCAAGACATCCCGCGGGACAGATACGCAGTATTTT. It is translated as CASSKTSRGTDTQYF.

The V gene is TRBV7-8, the J gene TRBJ2-3, with 9 bases aligning to TRBD2. Losses at the gene ends were 5 bases for V and 2 bases for J; bases not matched to a gene: 5. Germline-derived CDR1 and CDR2 are SGHVS and FQNEAQ. The CDR3 contains 15 residues. CDR3 amino acids: CASSRERGATDTQYF. The CDR3 nucleotides are TGTGCCAGCAGCAGAGAGCGGGGGGCCACAGATACGCAGTATTTT.

This rearrangement joins TRBV7-2 to TRBJ1-3; D unclear. Germline V gene data show CDR1 as SGHTA and CDR2 as FQGNSA. The V and J ends lost 2 bases and 0 bases respectively, with 14 bases between them. CDR3 size: 17 residues. CDR3: CASSLKSTPSSGNTIYF. CDR3 bases: TGTGCCAGCAGCTTAAAGTCAACGCCTAGCTCTGGAAACACCATATATTTT.

V is TRBV18 and J is TRBJ2-3; the match to TRBD1 covers 8 bases. This CDR3 spans 14 amino acids. J was trimmed by 2 bases and V by 5 bases; bases with no gene match: 3. CDR1 and CDR2 (germline): KGHSH, LQKENI. In DNA, the CDR3 is TGTGCCAGCTCAACGACAGGGGCCACAGATACGCAGTATTTT. Protein sequence: CASSTTGATDTQYF.

CDR3 residues: CASGSTGGPVGELFF. DNA of the CDR3: TGTGCTAGTGGTTCGACAGGTGGACCTGTCGGGGAGCTGTTTTTT. The chain couples TRBV12-5 to TRBJ2-2, with D perhaps matching TRBD1 (6 bases). Between the trimmed V and J ends, which lost 4 bases and 7 bases, there was a span of 16 bases. The CDR3 totals 15 residues. The V gene's germline CDR1 is LGHNT and CDR2 FRNRAP.

This clone was seen a single time. The V call is TRBV9, the J call TRBJ2-2; D perhaps matches TRBD1 (5 bases). CDR3 length: 15 residues. Trimming shortened V by 2 bases and J by 0 bases, and 8 bases separated the two germline ends. Germline CDR1 is SGDLS and CDR2 is YYNGEE. The CDR3 DNA is TGTGCCAGCAGCGTTGGACACTCGAACACCGGGGAGCTGTTTTTT. It yields the protein CASSVGHSNTGELFF.

The J gene is TRBJ1-1, the V gene TRBV18, with TRBD1 matching 9 bases. Germline assignment: CDR1 KGHSH and CDR2 LQKENI. Germline trimming cut 4 bases from V and 5 bases from J; bases unmatched to any gene: 5. The CDR3 is made up of 14 amino acids. The CDR3 loop is CASSLTGGATEAFF. The DNA for the CDR3 is TGTGCCAGCTCACTTACAGGGGGCGCAACTGAAGCTTTCTTT.

The rearrangement links TRBV19 to TRBJ1-2, with 7 nucleotides matching TRBD1. CDR1 is LNHDA and CDR2 is SQIVND in the germline V gene (reference sequence). Trimming took 5 bases from V and 8 from J; bases not matched to a gene: 8. This CDR3 contains 13 residues. This chain's CDR3 is CASSHGDSRGYTF. The CDR3 DNA is TGTGCCAGTAGTCACGGGGACAGTCGGGGCTACACCTTC.

This clone showed up just a few times. The chain has TRBV11-3 and TRBJ2-7; tentatively, D is TRBD1 (6 bases). This CDR3 comprises 13 residues. In germline, CDR1 is SGHNT, CDR2 YENEEA. Trimming left V 5 bases short and J 2 bases short, with 10 bases between. The CDR3 spells CASSRTVTYEQYF. CDR3 DNA: TGTGCCAGCAGCCGGACAGTAACCTACGAGCAGTACTTC.

The chain joins TRBV11-3 to TRBJ2-1, with 12 nucleotides matching TRBD2. CDR1 and CDR2 from the germline V gene are SGHNT and YENEEA. J was trimmed by 3 bases and V by 0 bases; bases with no gene match: 0. This CDR3 has 16 amino acids. The CDR3 DNA reads as TGTGCCAGCAGCTTAGAGGGACTAGCGGGCTACAATGAGCAGTTCTTC. Its translation is CASSLEGLAGYNEQFF.